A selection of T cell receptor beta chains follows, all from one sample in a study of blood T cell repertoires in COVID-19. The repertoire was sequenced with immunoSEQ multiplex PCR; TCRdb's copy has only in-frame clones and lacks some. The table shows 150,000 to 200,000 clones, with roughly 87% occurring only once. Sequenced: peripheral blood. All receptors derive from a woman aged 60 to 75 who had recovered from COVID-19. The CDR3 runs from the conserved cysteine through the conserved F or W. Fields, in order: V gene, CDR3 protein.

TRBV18,CASSPATGLNYGYTF
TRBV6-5,CASTRGVNTGELFF
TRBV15,CATSSEVHYGYTF
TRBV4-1,CASSRAGTGSGQETQYF
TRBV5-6,CASSWQGSTNEKLFF
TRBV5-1,CASRFGTAFTDTQYF
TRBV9,CASSVTDGEQFF
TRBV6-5,CASKPGTGGDEQFF
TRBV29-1,CSVSQGNYGYTF
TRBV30,CAWSVLGQGVAGELFF
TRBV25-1,CASSAKGAQGGYGYTF
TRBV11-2,CASSNLAGGPYNEQFF
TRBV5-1,CASSESGGASYEQYF
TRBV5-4,CASSGTGGTYEQYF
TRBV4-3,CASSQEFVEAYNSPLHF
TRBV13,CATGLAGDRGANVLTF
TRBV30,CAWSLAGGPGELFF
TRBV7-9,CASSPQGGFYEQYF
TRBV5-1,CASSLDGQDAYGYTF
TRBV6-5,CASSRGDPRETQYF
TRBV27,CASSRFGDSRQYEQYF
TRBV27,CASSLWSRGPNTGELFF
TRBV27,CASSSPGQGFVNGYTF
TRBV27,CASLTPGNTEAFF
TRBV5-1,CASSLQGADDTEAFF
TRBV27,CASSGTGSSYEQYF
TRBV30,CAWSVFGTTNEKLFF
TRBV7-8,CASSLRAEAYEQYF
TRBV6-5,CASRQQGGAPGYTF
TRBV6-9,CASSLGAQYF
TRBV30,CAWSYTSQGAYGANVLTF
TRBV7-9,CASSRDTNQPQHF
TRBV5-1,CASSLGAGSAIETQYF
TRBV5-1,CASSFGQEETQYF
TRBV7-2,CASRDRDRYEQYF
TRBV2,CASSERQVGGEQYF
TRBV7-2,CASTPEQYSNQPQHF
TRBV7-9,CASSLAEGRTQYF
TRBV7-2,CASSLLTASYEQYF
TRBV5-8,CASTFHNQPQHF
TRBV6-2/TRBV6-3,CASTPTGINYGYTF